A selection of T cell receptor beta chains follows, all from one sample in a study of shared clonotypes between healthy human individuals. TCRdb keeps only in-frame clones here, not all; method: immunoSEQ multiplex PCR. Of millions of clones in the sample, about 95% were seen once. The sequenced sample was naive CD8+ T cells sorted from blood. These receptors were obtained from a man younger than 30 in good health. CDR3s include the opening cysteine and the closing phenylalanine or tryptophan. Each record gives: J gene, V gene, clone size, D gene, CDR3 DNA, CDR3 protein. The D gene is left open where the match is weak. A clone size is listed for some rows: how often the clone was seen (once, few, many), or a class if it is expanded.

J gene: TRBJ2-3; V gene: TRBV9; clone size: -; D gene: -; CDR3 DNA: TGTGCCAGCGCTTACTCAGGGAAGGAAGATACGCAGTATTTT; CDR3 protein: CASAYSGKEDTQYF
J gene: TRBJ1-2; V gene: TRBV7-6; clone size: -; D gene: -; CDR3 DNA: TGTGCCAGCAGCTTAGGGACAGAATATGGCTACACCTTC; CDR3 protein: CASSLGTEYGYTF
J gene: TRBJ2-5; V gene: TRBV4-1; clone size: -; D gene: TRBD2; CDR3 DNA: TGCGCCAGCAGCCGGACCGGGGACCGAATCTGGGAGGGAGAGACCCAGTACTTC; CDR3 protein: CASSRTGDRIWEGETQYF
J gene: TRBJ2-1; V gene: TRBV9; clone size: -; D gene: TRBD1; CDR3 DNA: TGTGCCAGCAGCGTACAGGGGGCAAGCTACAATGAGCAGTTCTTC; CDR3 protein: CASSVQGASYNEQFF
J gene: TRBJ2-2; V gene: TRBV6-1; clone size: -; D gene: -; CDR3 DNA: TGTGCCAGCAGTGAAGGGGGCGGTGGCACCGGGGAGCTGTTTTTT; CDR3 protein: CASSEGGGGTGELFF
J gene: TRBJ1-4; V gene: TRBV7-6; clone size: -; D gene: -; CDR3 DNA: TGTGCCAGCAGCCCATCCGATTTCGGACTGTTTTTT; CDR3 protein: CASSPSDFGLFF
J gene: TRBJ2-3; V gene: TRBV5-8; clone size: -; D gene: -; CDR3 DNA: TGTGCCAGCATCTTCATGGGGTGGCGGGGTATCACAGATACGCAGTATTTT; CDR3 protein: CASIFMGWRGITDTQYF
J gene: TRBJ2-1; V gene: TRBV27; clone size: -; D gene: -; CDR3 DNA: TGTGCCAGCAGGTTCGGGACTGCCGCCTACAATGAGCAGTTCTTC; CDR3 protein: CASRFGTAAYNEQFF
J gene: TRBJ1-3; V gene: TRBV18; clone size: -; D gene: -; CDR3 DNA: TGTGCCAGCTCACCGCCGGACAGTACCCAGCTCTCTGGAAACACCATATATTTT; CDR3 protein: CASSPPDSTQLSGNTIYF
J gene: TRBJ2-7; V gene: TRBV7-6; clone size: -; D gene: TRBD2; CDR3 DNA: TGTGCCGGACTAGCGGGAGCCTACCTCTCCTACGAGCAGTACTTC; CDR3 protein: CAGLAGAYLSYEQYF
J gene: TRBJ1-4; V gene: TRBV5-1; clone size: -; D gene: TRBD1; CDR3 DNA: TGCGCCAGCAGCTGGGACAGGGGGCTTAAGAGAAAACTGTTTTTT; CDR3 protein: CASSWDRGLKRKLFF
J gene: TRBJ1-6; V gene: TRBV2; clone size: -; D gene: -; CDR3 DNA: TGTGCCAGCAGTGAGGATATCAACTCCTATAATTCACCCCTCCACTTT; CDR3 protein: CASSEDINSYNSPLHF
J gene: TRBJ1-2; V gene: TRBV9; clone size: -; D gene: -; CDR3 DNA: TGTGCCAGCAGCGTGAGAGGGACGGGTAGCTATGGCTACACCTTC; CDR3 protein: CASSVRGTGSYGYTF
J gene: TRBJ2-1; V gene: TRBV5-3; clone size: -; D gene: -; CDR3 DNA: TGTGCCAGAAGCTCCCCGGCTAACCCATTAGAGGAGCAGTTCTTC; CDR3 protein: CARSSPANPLEEQFF
J gene: TRBJ1-2; V gene: TRBV7-2; clone size: -; D gene: -; CDR3 DNA: TGTGCCAGCAGCTTAGCCCATGATTATGGCTACACCTTC; CDR3 protein: CASSLAHDYGYTF
J gene: TRBJ2-7; V gene: TRBV5-6; clone size: -; D gene: -; CDR3 DNA: TGTGCCAGCAGCTTGGCTGGGGGGCTAGGCGGCTACGAGCAGTACTTC; CDR3 protein: CASSLAGGLGGYEQYF
J gene: TRBJ1-2; V gene: TRBV5-4; clone size: -; D gene: TRBD1; CDR3 DNA: TGTGCCAGCAGCCGACCACAGGGGGCGGAGGGCTACACCTTC; CDR3 protein: CASSRPQGAEGYTF
J gene: TRBJ1-2; V gene: TRBV9; clone size: -; D gene: -; CDR3 DNA: TGTGCCAGCAGCGTGTGGAATAACTATGGCTACACCTTC; CDR3 protein: CASSVWNNYGYTF
J gene: TRBJ1-1; V gene: TRBV4-2; clone size: once; D gene: TRBD1; CDR3 DNA: TGTGCCAGCAGCCCGAGGACAGGTGTGAACACTGAAGCTTTCTTT; CDR3 protein: CASSPRTGVNTEAFF
J gene: TRBJ2-3; V gene: TRBV7-8; clone size: -; D gene: -; CDR3 DNA: TGTGCCAGCAGCTTAGGACCCGGGGGGCGGGGAACAGATACGCAGTATTTT; CDR3 protein: CASSLGPGGRGTDTQYF
J gene: TRBJ1-1; V gene: TRBV5-6; clone size: -; D gene: -; CDR3 DNA: TGTGCCAGCAGCCTGGGGGCCCTCGGGGCTTTCTTT; CDR3 protein: CASSLGALGAFF
J gene: TRBJ1-6; V gene: TRBV30; clone size: -; D gene: -; CDR3 DNA: TGTGCCTGGAGTGTTAATTCACCCCTCCACTTT; CDR3 protein: CAWSVNSPLHF
J gene: TRBJ2-7; V gene: TRBV6-5; clone size: -; D gene: -; CDR3 DNA: TGTGCCAGCAGTTACTCGCAAGGGCAGATGTACTACGAGCAGTACTTC; CDR3 protein: CASSYSQGQMYYEQYF
J gene: TRBJ2-7; V gene: TRBV13; clone size: -; D gene: -; CDR3 DNA: TGTGCCAGCAGCTTAGGCGGAGTGGAGGGATCGGACGTCTACGAGCAGTACTTC; CDR3 protein: CASSLGGVEGSDVYEQYF
J gene: TRBJ1-2; V gene: TRBV27; clone size: -; D gene: TRBD1; CDR3 DNA: TGTGCCAGCAGAGAGACAGGGTCTTGGGGCTACACCTTC; CDR3 protein: CASRETGSWGYTF
J gene: TRBJ2-2; V gene: TRBV5-1; clone size: -; D gene: TRBD1; CDR3 DNA: TGCGCCAGCTACGGACAGGGGGTGAACACCGGGGAGCTGTTTTTT; CDR3 protein: CASYGQGVNTGELFF
J gene: TRBJ2-5; V gene: TRBV30; clone size: -; D gene: TRBD2; CDR3 DNA: TGTGCCTGGAGTTGGACTAGCGGGGACCAAGAGACCCAGTACTTC; CDR3 protein: CAWSWTSGDQETQYF
J gene: TRBJ2-7; V gene: TRBV27; clone size: -; D gene: -; CDR3 DNA: TGTGCCAGCAGCCACGGCACCGGATACGAGCAGTACTTC; CDR3 protein: CASSHGTGYEQYF